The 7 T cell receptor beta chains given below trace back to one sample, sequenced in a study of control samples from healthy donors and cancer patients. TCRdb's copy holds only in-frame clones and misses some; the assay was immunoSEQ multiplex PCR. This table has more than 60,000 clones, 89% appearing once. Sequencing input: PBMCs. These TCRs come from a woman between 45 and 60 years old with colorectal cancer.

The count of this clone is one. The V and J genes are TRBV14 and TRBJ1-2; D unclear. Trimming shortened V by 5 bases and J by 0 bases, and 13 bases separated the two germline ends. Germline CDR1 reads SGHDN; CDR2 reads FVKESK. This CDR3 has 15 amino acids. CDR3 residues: CASSTRREANYGYTF. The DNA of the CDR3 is TGTGCCAGCAGCACAAGGCGGGAAGCTAACTATGGCTACACCTTC.

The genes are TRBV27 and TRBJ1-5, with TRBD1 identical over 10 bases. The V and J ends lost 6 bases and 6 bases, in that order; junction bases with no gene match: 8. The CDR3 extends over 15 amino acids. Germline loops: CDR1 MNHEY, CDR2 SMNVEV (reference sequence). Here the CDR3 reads CASRGFGQGGQPQHF. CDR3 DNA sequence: TGTGCCAGCAGGGGATTCGGACAGGGGGGTCAGCCCCAGCATTTT.

The CDR3 region is CATSDPERGVSYNEQFF. DNA of the CDR3: TGTGCCACCAGTGATCCGGAGAGGGGGGTCTCCTACAATGAGCAGTTCTTC. The chain links TRBV24-1 to TRBJ2-1, with D perhaps matching TRBD1 or TRBD2 (6 bases each). Trimming stripped 3 bases from V and 0 bases from J, with 14 bases between. The germline CDR1 and CDR2 sequences are KGHDR and SFDVKD. The CDR3 has 17 amino acids.

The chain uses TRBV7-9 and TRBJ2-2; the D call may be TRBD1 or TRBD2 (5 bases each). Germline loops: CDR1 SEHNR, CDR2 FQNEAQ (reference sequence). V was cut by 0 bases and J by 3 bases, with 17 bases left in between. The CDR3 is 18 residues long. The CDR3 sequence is CASSLAPGREGDTGELFF. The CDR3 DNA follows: TGTGCCAGCAGCTTAGCGCCGGGAAGGGAAGGGGACACCGGGGAGCTGTTTTTT.

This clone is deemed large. The CDR3, as DNA: TGTGCCACCAGCAGGGGGGAGGAATGGGAAAAACTGTTTTTT. Protein product: CATSRGEEWEKLFF. This chain joins TRBV15 and TRBJ1-4; D possibly corresponds to TRBD1 (5 bases). The CDR3 consists of 14 residues. V lost 3 bases and J 8 bases, leaving 13 bases between the germline ends. Germline assignment: CDR1 LNHNV and CDR2 YYDKDF (reference sequence).

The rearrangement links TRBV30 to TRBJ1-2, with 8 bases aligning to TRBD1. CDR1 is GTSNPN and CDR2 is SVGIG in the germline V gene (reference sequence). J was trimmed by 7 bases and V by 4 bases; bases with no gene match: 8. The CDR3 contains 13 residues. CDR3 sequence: CAWTGRGRFGYTF. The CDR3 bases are TGTGCCTGGACGGGCAGGGGGCGTTTTGGCTACACCTTC.

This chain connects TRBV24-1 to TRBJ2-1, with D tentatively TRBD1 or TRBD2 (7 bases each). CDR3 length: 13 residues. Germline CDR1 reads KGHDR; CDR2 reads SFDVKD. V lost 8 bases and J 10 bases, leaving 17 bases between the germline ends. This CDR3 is CATTGGTTWEQFF. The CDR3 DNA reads TGTGCCACCACAGGGGGGACTACGTGGGAGCAGTTCTTC.